This is a list of T cell receptor beta chains from one sample in a study of T-cell memory formation after mild COVID-19. One entry per CDR3 protein results from TCRdb running MiXCR on the 5' RACE reads. The table lists fewer than 700,000 distinct CDR3 sequences, roughly 21% of them singletons, with around 8.4% in the top ten. Input material: PBMCs or a T cell subset sorted from them (not recorded which). The receptors come from an adult woman who had mild COVID-19 (a few samples of this study predate the infection). Cell type and time point are not known. CDR3s include the opening cysteine and the closing phenylalanine or tryptophan. D genes are given only for firm matches. Clone size is not always given. Where it is, it says once, few, many or a class for expanded clones.

d_call: TRBD1
clone_size: few
v_call: TRBV12-3/TRBV12-4
j_call: TRBJ2-5
cdr3_aa: CASSQGTGRFRNQETQYF
cdr3_nt: TGTGCCAGCAGCCAGGGGACAGGGCGATTTCGGAACCAAGAGACCCAGTACTTC

d_call: -
clone_size: few
v_call: TRBV20-1
j_call: TRBJ1-3
cdr3_aa: CSAKSRGSGNTIYF
cdr3_nt: TGCAGTGCGAAAAGTAGGGGGTCTGGAAACACCATATATTTT

d_call: -
clone_size: -
v_call: TRBV28
j_call: TRBJ2-7
cdr3_aa: CASSLRTFYEQYF
cdr3_nt: TGTGCCAGCAGTCTTAGGACATTTTACGAGCAGTACTTC

d_call: TRBD2
clone_size: -
v_call: TRBV20-1
j_call: TRBJ2-7
cdr3_aa: CSARERLAGSYEQYF
cdr3_nt: TGCAGTGCTAGAGAGAGGTTAGCGGGGTCCTACGAGCAGTACTTC

d_call: -
clone_size: few
v_call: TRBV5-1
j_call: TRBJ2-7
cdr3_aa: CASSLDSIQSPYEQYF
cdr3_nt: TGCGCCAGCAGCTTGGACTCGATCCAATCTCCCTACGAGCAGTACTTC

d_call: -
clone_size: few
v_call: TRBV12-3/TRBV12-4
j_call: TRBJ2-1
cdr3_aa: CASLAPGSSYNEQFF
cdr3_nt: TGTGCCAGCCTTGCTCCAGGGAGCTCCTACAATGAGCAGTTCTTC

d_call: -
clone_size: -
v_call: TRBV27
j_call: TRBJ1-1
cdr3_aa: CASSLSPPGLWAAMNTEAFF
cdr3_nt: TGTGCCAGCAGTTTATCCCCTCCAGGATTATGGGCAGCCATGAACACTGAAGCTTTCTTT

d_call: -
clone_size: few
v_call: TRBV6-6
j_call: TRBJ2-7
cdr3_aa: CASSYRKGGEQYF
cdr3_nt: TGTGCCAGCAGTTACAGAAAGGGAGGCGAGCAGTACTTC

d_call: -
clone_size: -
v_call: TRBV7-9
j_call: TRBJ2-3
cdr3_aa: CASQAATDTQYF
cdr3_nt: TGTGCCAGCCAAGCTGCGACAGATACGCAGTATTTT

d_call: -
clone_size: -
v_call: TRBV7-9
j_call: TRBJ1-3
cdr3_aa: CASSHRTAGDSGNTIYF
cdr3_nt: TGTGCCAGCAGTCATAGGACCGCAGGAGACTCTGGAAACACCATATATTTT

d_call: -
clone_size: -
v_call: TRBV9
j_call: TRBJ1-1
cdr3_aa: CASTTEGGRITEAFF
cdr3_nt: TGTGCCAGCACCACAGAAGGGGGGAGGATCACTGAAGCTTTCTTT

d_call: TRBD1
clone_size: -
v_call: TRBV5-1
j_call: TRBJ2-2
cdr3_aa: CASTGQVGTGELFF
cdr3_nt: TGCGCCAGCACCGGACAGGTTGGCACCGGGGAGCTGTTTTTT

d_call: TRBD2
clone_size: few
v_call: TRBV7-9
j_call: TRBJ2-1
cdr3_aa: CASSSYSGRAYNEQFF
cdr3_nt: TGTGCCAGCAGCTCCTATAGCGGGAGAGCCTACAATGAGCAGTTCTTC

d_call: -
clone_size: -
v_call: TRBV2
j_call: TRBJ1-1
cdr3_aa: CAGNGSPWAEAFF
cdr3_nt: TGTGCCGGAAACGGGAGCCCCTGGGCTGAAGCTTTCTTT

d_call: -
clone_size: -
v_call: TRBV10-3
j_call: TRBJ2-7
cdr3_aa: CAISPTRSSYEQYF
cdr3_nt: TGTGCCATCAGCCCGACTAGGAGCTCCTACGAGCAGTACTTC

d_call: -
clone_size: -
v_call: TRBV10-3
j_call: TRBJ2-7
cdr3_aa: CAIRRGVETYEQYF
cdr3_nt: TGTGCCATCAGAAGAGGGGTAGAAACCTACGAGCAGTACTTC